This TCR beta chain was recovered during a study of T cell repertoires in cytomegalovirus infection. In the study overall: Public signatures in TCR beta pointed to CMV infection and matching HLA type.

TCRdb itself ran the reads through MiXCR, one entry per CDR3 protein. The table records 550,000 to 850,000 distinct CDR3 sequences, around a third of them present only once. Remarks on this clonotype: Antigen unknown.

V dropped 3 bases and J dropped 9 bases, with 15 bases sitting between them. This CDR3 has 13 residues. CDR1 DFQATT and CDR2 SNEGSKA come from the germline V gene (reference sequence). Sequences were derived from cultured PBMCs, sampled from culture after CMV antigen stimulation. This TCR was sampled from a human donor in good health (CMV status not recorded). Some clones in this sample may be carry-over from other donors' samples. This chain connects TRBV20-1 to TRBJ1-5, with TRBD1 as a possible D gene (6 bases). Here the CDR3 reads CSASRGGGWPQHF. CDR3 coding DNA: TGCAGTGCTAGTCGGGGTGGGGGCTGGCCCCAGCATTTT.